The clone carrying this TCR beta chain showed up just once. This specimen comes from a study of blood T cell repertoires in COVID-19. Study-wide context: Sites across the United States, Italy and Spain contributed samples from acute and convalescent COVID-19. Sample material is recorded as cDNA or gDNA derived from T cells, B-cell-depleted T cells, or PBMCs.

Germline CDR1 and CDR2: SGHKS and YYEKEE (reference sequence). V was shortened by 4 bases and J by 2 bases, with 16 bases between the two germline ends. The CDR3 totals 16 residues. In the study's own analysis: Amplification of reference gene primers provided the estimated nucleated cell counts. Generated by immunoSEQ multiplex PCR, the TCRdb table keeps only in-frame clones and is missing some. The V and J calls and clone size are taken from that table; D and trimming were inferred from the DNA. The data show some 380,000 clones, 81% seen once. The receptor was isolated from a human donor with acute or convalescent COVID-19. The donor label of this sample is uncertain. Sequences were obtained from peripheral blood. The J gene is TRBJ1-3, the V gene TRBV5-5; TRBD1 might be the D (5 bases). CDR3 in amino acids: CASSGDIGRAGNTIYF. CDR3 coding DNA: TGTGCCAGCAGCGGGGATATAGGCAGGGCTGGAAACACCATATATTTT.